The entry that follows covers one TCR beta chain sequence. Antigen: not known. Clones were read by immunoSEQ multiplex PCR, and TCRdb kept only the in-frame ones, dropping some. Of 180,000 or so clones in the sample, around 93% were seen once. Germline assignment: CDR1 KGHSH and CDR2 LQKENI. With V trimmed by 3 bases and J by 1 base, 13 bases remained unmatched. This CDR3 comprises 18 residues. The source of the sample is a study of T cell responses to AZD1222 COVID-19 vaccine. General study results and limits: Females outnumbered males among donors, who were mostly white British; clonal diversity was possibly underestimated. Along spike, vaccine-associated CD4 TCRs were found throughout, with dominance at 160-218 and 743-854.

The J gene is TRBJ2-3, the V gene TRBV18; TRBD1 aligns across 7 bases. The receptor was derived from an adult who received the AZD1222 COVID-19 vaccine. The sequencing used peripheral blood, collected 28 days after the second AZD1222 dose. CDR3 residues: CASSPGQARDLGTDTQYF. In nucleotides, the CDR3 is TGTGCCAGCTCACCTGGACAGGCCCGGGACCTTGGCACAGATACGCAGTATTTT.